This paragraph covers one TCR beta chain sequence. Its matching antigen is unknown. Some clones are missing from TCRdb's copy, which holds only in-frame ones; the method was immunoSEQ multiplex PCR. Among around 55,000 clones listed, about 88% were seen once. These data are taken from a study of lymphopenia after photon versus proton radiotherapy. Study findings and constraints: Better survival with proton therapy was suggested as possible, not demonstrated. Photon-treated patients lost naive T cells and TCR diversity; proton-treated stayed stable. In patients who died, overall survival fell as post-nadir TCR diversity dropped more. Post-nadir diversity loss with photons came from oligoclonal expansion, particularly CD8+ Temra cells.

The length of the CDR3 is 18 residues. V gave up 5 bases and J gave up 1 base; unmatched junction bases: 8. Germline lookup yields CDR1 SGHVS and CDR2 FNYEAQ. The chain recombines TRBV7-6 with TRBJ2-1; 13 bases agree with TRBD2. The origin of this receptor is a man aged 55 to 70 with pancreatic cancer. The specimen was peripheral blood, collected from a patient treated with proton-based radiotherapy. CDR3 in DNA: TGTGCCAGCAGCCCCGGGACTAGCGGGACACAATCCTACAATGAGCAGTTCTTC. Translated: CASSPGTSGTQSYNEQFF.